The T cell receptor beta chain described here comes from a study of blood T cells in healthy people across ages. Germline CDR1 reads SNHLY; CDR2 reads FYNNEI. With V trimmed by 7 bases and J by 12 bases, 8 bases remained unmatched. CDR3 length: 14 amino acids. To note about this clonotype: The antigen remains unidentified.

A J-beta primer mix and a sample-barcoded 5' primer were used in a second PCR of roughly 7 to 12 cycles. TCRdb re-called the 5' RACE reads through MiXCR, storing one row per CDR3 protein. Of about 640,000 distinct CDR3 sequences in the sample, under 65% are singletons; the top ten hold more than 35%. Notes on the study in general: Donor CMV status was unknown, possibly confounding expanded clonotype changes.

V gene TRBV2 combines with J gene TRBJ2-1; 14 bases align to TRBD2. The specimen sequenced was blood. This receptor was identified in a man aged 60-69 years in good health. The CDR3 region is CASNPTSGGAWQFF. The CDR3 coding sequence is TGTGCCAGCAATCCGACTAGCGGGGGGGCTTGGCAGTTCTTC.